Listed below are T cell receptor beta chains from one sample, sequenced in a study of CD8 T cells in ankylosing spondylitis. Using its own MiXCR run on the 5' RACE reads, TCRdb lists one record per CDR3 protein. The sample includes approximately 140,000 distinct CDR3 sequences, 40% to 50% of them seen just once. Sequenced sample: synovial fluid, either unsorted or a sorted T cell fraction (not recorded which). These receptor sequences come from a male donor with ankylosing spondylitis. Both conserved end residues are part of each CDR3. Fields, in order: J gene, CDR3 length, clone size, V gene, D gene, CDR3 DNA, CDR3 protein. The D gene is left open where the match is weak. Clone size is stated in some rows and not others, as once, few, many or a class when expanded.

j_call: TRBJ2-1; cdr3_length: 13; clone_size: NA; v_call: TRBV18; d_call: NA; cdr3_nt: TGTGCCAGCTCACCAATAGTCAGGGGTGAGCAGTTCTTC; cdr3_aa: CASSPIVRGEQFF
j_call: TRBJ2-7; cdr3_length: 14; clone_size: NA; v_call: TRBV18; d_call: NA; cdr3_nt: TGTGCCAGCTCACCACTGCTCAGTAACTACGAGCAGTACTTC; cdr3_aa: CASSPLLSNYEQYF
j_call: TRBJ2-1; cdr3_length: 14; clone_size: many; v_call: TRBV7-9; d_call: NA; cdr3_nt: TGTGCCAGCAGCTTAATCGAGGCCTACAATGAGCAGTTCTTC; cdr3_aa: CASSLIEAYNEQFF
j_call: TRBJ1-5; cdr3_length: 14; clone_size: many; v_call: TRBV28; d_call: TRBD1; cdr3_nt: TGTGCCAGCAGTTCCAGGGGGAGCAATCAGCCCCAGCATTTT; cdr3_aa: CASSSRGSNQPQHF
j_call: TRBJ2-1; cdr3_length: 13; clone_size: few; v_call: TRBV15; d_call: NA; cdr3_nt: TGTGCCACCAGCAGAGAGGGTCGCAATGAGCAGTTCTTC; cdr3_aa: CATSREGRNEQFF
j_call: TRBJ1-1; cdr3_length: 16; clone_size: few; v_call: TRBV4-1; d_call: NA; cdr3_nt: TGCGCCAGCAGCCAACAGGGAAGAGTGGGTAACACTGAAGCTTTCTTT; cdr3_aa: CASSQQGRVGNTEAFF
j_call: TRBJ1-1; cdr3_length: 14; clone_size: NA; v_call: TRBV5-1; d_call: TRBD1; cdr3_nt: TGCGCCAGCAGCTCTACAGGGGCTGGCACTGAAGCTTTCTTT; cdr3_aa: CASSSTGAGTEAFF
j_call: TRBJ1-2; cdr3_length: 15; clone_size: once; v_call: TRBV12-3/TRBV12-4; d_call: NA; cdr3_nt: TGTGCCAGCAGCCACCCACCGGCAGGGAACTATGGCTACACCTTC; cdr3_aa: CASSHPPAGNYGYTF
j_call: TRBJ1-1; cdr3_length: 15; clone_size: many; v_call: TRBV4-2; d_call: TRBD1; cdr3_nt: TGTGCCAGCAGCCAAGCCTACGGGACAGGGAGGGAAGCTTTCTTT; cdr3_aa: CASSQAYGTGREAFF
j_call: TRBJ2-1; cdr3_length: 19; clone_size: few; v_call: TRBV20-1; d_call: NA; cdr3_nt: TGCAGTGCTAGAGATAATCGCGCGGAAAAGGGGTTTTCCAGGAATGAGCAGTTCTTC; cdr3_aa: CSARDNRAEKGFSRNEQFF
j_call: TRBJ2-1; cdr3_length: 17; clone_size: NA; v_call: TRBV4-1; d_call: TRBD2; cdr3_nt: TGCGCCAGCAGCCAAGATTCGGCTAGCGGGAGGAACAATGAGCAGTTCTTC; cdr3_aa: CASSQDSASGRNNEQFF
j_call: TRBJ1-1; cdr3_length: 13; clone_size: many; v_call: TRBV20-1; d_call: TRBD1; cdr3_nt: TGCAGTGCCCCCGGACAGGGGGCCACTGAAGCTTTCTTT; cdr3_aa: CSAPGQGATEAFF
j_call: TRBJ2-3; cdr3_length: 19; clone_size: NA; v_call: TRBV7-8; d_call: TRBD2; cdr3_nt: TGTGCCAGCAGCCACCTGTTAGCGGGGGGGAAAGGTGCGACAGATACGCAGTATTTT; cdr3_aa: CASSHLLAGGKGATDTQYF
j_call: TRBJ1-1; cdr3_length: 11; clone_size: NA; v_call: TRBV24-1; d_call: NA; cdr3_nt: TGTGCCACCGGCCCACGCACTGAAGCTTTCTTT; cdr3_aa: CATGPRTEAFF
j_call: TRBJ2-3; cdr3_length: 16; clone_size: NA; v_call: TRBV13; d_call: NA; cdr3_nt: TGTGCCAGCAGCCCAGGACTCACAAGATACACAGATACGCAGTATTTT; cdr3_aa: CASSPGLTRYTDTQYF
j_call: TRBJ1-1; cdr3_length: 14; clone_size: NA; v_call: TRBV15; d_call: NA; cdr3_nt: TGTGCCACCAGCAGAGATATGGGGTGGACTGAAGCTTTCTTT; cdr3_aa: CATSRDMGWTEAFF
j_call: TRBJ2-3; cdr3_length: 15; clone_size: NA; v_call: TRBV5-1; d_call: NA; cdr3_nt: TGCGCCAGCAGCAGCGGATGGACTAGCACAGATACGCAGTATTTT; cdr3_aa: CASSSGWTSTDTQYF
j_call: TRBJ1-6; cdr3_length: 16; clone_size: NA; v_call: TRBV9; d_call: NA; cdr3_nt: TGTGCCAGCAGCGTAGGGCTGGGACGCTATAATTCACCCCTCCACTTT; cdr3_aa: CASSVGLGRYNSPLHF
j_call: TRBJ1-1; cdr3_length: 11; clone_size: NA; v_call: TRBV20-1; d_call: NA; cdr3_nt: TGCAGTGCTAGTTCCAGGGAAAAAGCTTTCTTT; cdr3_aa: CSASSREKAFF
j_call: TRBJ2-2; cdr3_length: 17; clone_size: NA; v_call: TRBV7-8; d_call: NA; cdr3_nt: TGTGCCAGCAGCTCCCCGCAGGGACTTTTTTACACCGGGGAGCTGTTTTTT; cdr3_aa: CASSSPQGLFYTGELFF
j_call: TRBJ2-1; cdr3_length: 16; clone_size: few; v_call: TRBV12-3/TRBV12-4; d_call: NA; cdr3_nt: TGTGCCAGCTATCCATTGGGACAACCACGTGGCGAGGGGCAGTTCTTC; cdr3_aa: CASYPLGQPRGEGQFF
j_call: TRBJ2-7; cdr3_length: 13; clone_size: NA; v_call: TRBV4-2; d_call: NA; cdr3_nt: TGTGCCAGCAGCCAACTAGGGGACTACGAGCAGTACTTC; cdr3_aa: CASSQLGDYEQYF
j_call: TRBJ1-1; cdr3_length: 12; clone_size: NA; v_call: TRBV20-1; d_call: NA; cdr3_nt: TGCAGTGCTGACGAGGAGGGGACTGAAGCTTTCTTT; cdr3_aa: CSADEEGTEAFF
j_call: TRBJ1-2; cdr3_length: 12; clone_size: NA; v_call: TRBV6-2/TRBV6-3; d_call: NA; cdr3_nt: TGTGCCAGCAGTTACTGGGGAAATGGCTACACCTTC; cdr3_aa: CASSYWGNGYTF
j_call: TRBJ1-1; cdr3_length: 16; clone_size: NA; v_call: TRBV6-5; d_call: NA; cdr3_nt: TGTGCCAGCAGTTACTCCCAACAGGGCTTGAACACTGAAGCTTTCTTT; cdr3_aa: CASSYSQQGLNTEAFF
j_call: TRBJ2-1; cdr3_length: 15; clone_size: few; v_call: TRBV12-3/TRBV12-4; d_call: TRBD2; cdr3_nt: TGTGCCTCCCGCCAGCTAGCGGTGTCAAGGGACGAGCAGTTCTTC; cdr3_aa: CASRQLAVSRDEQFF
j_call: TRBJ2-1; cdr3_length: 13; clone_size: few; v_call: TRBV5-1; d_call: NA; cdr3_nt: TGCGCCATCCCGGGCCCGGGGGACAATGAGCAGTTCTTC; cdr3_aa: CAIPGPGDNEQFF
j_call: TRBJ1-2; cdr3_length: 14; clone_size: few; v_call: TRBV27; d_call: NA; cdr3_nt: TGTGCCAGCAGTTCTTGGACAGACTCCTATGGCTACACCTTC; cdr3_aa: CASSSWTDSYGYTF
j_call: TRBJ2-7; cdr3_length: 14; clone_size: NA; v_call: TRBV6-1; d_call: NA; cdr3_nt: TGTGCCAGCAGTGACCGGGAAGCTTCCGACGAGCAGTACTTC; cdr3_aa: CASSDREASDEQYF
j_call: TRBJ2-7; cdr3_length: 14; clone_size: NA; v_call: TRBV9; d_call: NA; cdr3_nt: TGTGCCAGCAGCGTAGCTAGCTACCCCTACGAGCAGTACTTC; cdr3_aa: CASSVASYPYEQYF
j_call: TRBJ2-5; cdr3_length: 15; clone_size: few; v_call: TRBV7-9; d_call: NA; cdr3_nt: TGTGCCAGCAGCCCCGGGGCCCAGTACCAAGAGACCCAGTACTTC; cdr3_aa: CASSPGAQYQETQYF
j_call: TRBJ1-1; cdr3_length: 17; clone_size: NA; v_call: TRBV5-1; d_call: NA; cdr3_nt: TGCGCCAGCAGCTTGGGACAGGCTTGGGAATTGAACACTGAAGCTTTCTTT; cdr3_aa: CASSLGQAWELNTEAFF
j_call: TRBJ2-7; cdr3_length: 13; clone_size: few; v_call: TRBV12-3/TRBV12-4; d_call: NA; cdr3_nt: TGTGCCAGCAGTGGTACAGGTTTCGACGAGCAGTACTTC; cdr3_aa: CASSGTGFDEQYF
j_call: TRBJ1-6; cdr3_length: 13; clone_size: NA; v_call: TRBV5-1; d_call: NA; cdr3_nt: TGCGCCAGCAGCCAGAGCGGTAATTCACCCCTCCACTTT; cdr3_aa: CASSQSGNSPLHF
j_call: TRBJ1-4; cdr3_length: 16; clone_size: NA; v_call: TRBV12-3/TRBV12-4; d_call: TRBD1; cdr3_nt: TGTGCCAGCAGTTTAGGGGTCGGGACAGGAGATGAAAAACTGTTTTTT; cdr3_aa: CASSLGVGTGDEKLFF
j_call: TRBJ2-1; cdr3_length: 16; clone_size: NA; v_call: TRBV10-3; d_call: TRBD2; cdr3_nt: TGTGCCATCAGTGAGCTAGCGGAGAAAATCTACAATGAGCAGTTCTTC; cdr3_aa: CAISELAEKIYNEQFF
j_call: TRBJ1-2; cdr3_length: 16; clone_size: NA; v_call: TRBV4-1; d_call: TRBD1; cdr3_nt: TGCGCCAGCAGCCGGACAGGGGGCGCGGGCTACTATGGCTACACCTTC; cdr3_aa: CASSRTGGAGYYGYTF
j_call: TRBJ1-2; cdr3_length: 14; clone_size: NA; v_call: TRBV28; d_call: NA; cdr3_nt: TGTGCCAGCAGTTTATCAGGCCAGCGCTATGGCTACACCTTC; cdr3_aa: CASSLSGQRYGYTF
j_call: TRBJ2-1; cdr3_length: 16; clone_size: NA; v_call: TRBV9; d_call: TRBD2; cdr3_nt: TGTGCCAGCAGCGTAGGACCCCCTCAGCGGGAGATTGAGCAGTTCTTC; cdr3_aa: CASSVGPPQREIEQFF
j_call: TRBJ2-7; cdr3_length: 16; clone_size: NA; v_call: TRBV21-1; d_call: NA; cdr3_nt: TGTGCCAGCAGCAAACTTCCTAGCGGGGGCCCCTACGAGCAGTACTTC; cdr3_aa: CASSKLPSGGPYEQYF
j_call: TRBJ2-1; cdr3_length: 16; clone_size: NA; v_call: TRBV4-1; d_call: NA; cdr3_nt: TGCGCCAGCAGCCAGAAGTTTAGACTGGACTACAATGAGCAGTTCTTC; cdr3_aa: CASSQKFRLDYNEQFF
j_call: TRBJ1-1; cdr3_length: 16; clone_size: NA; v_call: TRBV11-2; d_call: NA; cdr3_nt: TGTGCCAGCAGCTTAGATTTTTTGGGGCTGGAAACTGAAGCTTTCTTT; cdr3_aa: CASSLDFLGLETEAFF
j_call: TRBJ1-2; cdr3_length: 15; clone_size: many; v_call: TRBV27; d_call: NA; cdr3_nt: TGTGCCAGCAGTTTGGAGGTGGGAGCCCATATGGGCTACACCTTC; cdr3_aa: CASSLEVGAHMGYTF
j_call: TRBJ2-7; cdr3_length: 15; clone_size: NA; v_call: TRBV12-3/TRBV12-4; d_call: TRBD2; cdr3_nt: TGTGCCAGCACTCTGGGGCGGGAGGCCGCCTACGAGCAGTACTTC; cdr3_aa: CASTLGREAAYEQYF